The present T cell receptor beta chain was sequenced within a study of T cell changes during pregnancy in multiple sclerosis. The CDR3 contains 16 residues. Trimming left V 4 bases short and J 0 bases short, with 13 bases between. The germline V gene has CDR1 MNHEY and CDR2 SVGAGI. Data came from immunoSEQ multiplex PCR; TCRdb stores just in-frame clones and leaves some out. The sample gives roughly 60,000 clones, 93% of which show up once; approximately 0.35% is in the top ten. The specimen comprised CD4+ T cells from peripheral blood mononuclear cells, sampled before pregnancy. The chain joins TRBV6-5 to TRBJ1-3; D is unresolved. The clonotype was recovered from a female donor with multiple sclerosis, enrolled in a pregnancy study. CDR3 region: CASSSRLLSSGNTIYF. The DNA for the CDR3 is TGTGCCAGCAGTTCCCGACTGCTGAGCTCTGGAAACACCATATATTTT.